Following are 27 T cell receptor beta chains from one sample sequenced in a study of control samples from healthy donors and cancer patients. Some clones are missing from TCRdb's copy, which holds only in-frame ones; the method was immunoSEQ multiplex PCR. The sample consists of 85,000 to 100,000 clones, almost 85% of them appearing once. The sample was blood. These TCRs come from a man in his sixties in good health.

This rearrangement joins TRBV19 to TRBJ1-1; 8 bases align to TRBD1. Losses at the gene ends were 1 base for V and 4 bases for J; bases not matched to a gene: 8. In germline, CDR1 is LNHDA, CDR2 SQIVND (reference sequence). The CDR3 is 16 amino acids. CDR3 amino acids: CASSIGTGPGVTEAFF. DNA of the CDR3: TGTGCCAGTAGTATAGGGACAGGGCCCGGTGTCACTGAAGCTTTCTTT.

The rearrangement joins TRBV4-2 to TRBJ1-5; D is perhaps TRBD1 (5 bases). Trimming left V 0 bases short and J 7 bases short, with 13 bases between. The CDR3 sequence is 15 residues long. Germline V gene data show CDR1 as LGHNA and CDR2 as YNFKEQ. CDR3: CASSQEAGYGQPQHF. Written as DNA, the CDR3 is TGTGCCAGCAGCCAAGAAGCAGGGTACGGCCAGCCCCAGCATTTT.

This clone was detected a few times. J is TRBJ2-3 and V is TRBV19; possibly TRBD2 for D (5 bases). Trimming removed 6 bases from V and 0 bases from J, with 16 bases in between. CDR1 LNHDA and CDR2 SQIVND come from the germline V gene (reference sequence). This CDR3 contains 16 residues. The CDR3 reads CASSPEARLSTDTQYF. For the CDR3, the DNA is TGTGCCAGTAGCCCGGAGGCCCGTTTAAGCACAGATACGCAGTATTTT.

The rearrangement uses TRBV6-1 and TRBJ2-7; no clear D gene. Germline V gene data show CDR1 as MNHNS and CDR2 as SASEGT. V gave up 0 bases and J gave up 1 base, with 7 bases separating them. The CDR3 contains 14 residues. The chain's CDR3 is CASSEASQSYEQYF. The DNA for the CDR3 is TGTGCCAGCAGTGAAGCATCGCAGTCCTACGAGCAGTACTTC.

The rearrangement links TRBV4-1 to TRBJ2-1; a weak D match, TRBD1 (6 bases). CDR3 length: 14 residues. V lost 3 bases and J lost 4, with 10 bases in between. Germline lookup yields CDR1 MGHRA and CDR2 YSYEKL. In DNA form, the CDR3 reads TGCGCCAGCAGCCAGAGGACAGAGTACAATGAGCAGTTCTTC. As protein: CASSQRTEYNEQFF.

This clone was observed a handful of times. The genes are TRBV27 and TRBJ1-6, with 8 bases matching TRBD1. Germline CDR1 MNHEY, CDR2 SMNVEV (reference sequence). The CDR3 runs to 16 residues. The V gene end was trimmed by 5 bases and the J gene end by 3 bases; junction bases not matched to a gene: 6. The CDR3 spells CASSPDRGGYNSPLHF. The CDR3 DNA is TGTGCCAGCAGTCCAGACAGGGGAGGCTATAATTCACCCCTCCACTTT.

This rearrangement joins TRBV29-1 to TRBJ2-1; D is unclear. V lost 1 base and J lost 6, with 7 bases in between. Germline CDR1 reads SQVTM; CDR2 reads ANQGSEA. This CDR3 contains 12 residues. In DNA, the CDR3 is TGCAGCGTTGAAGTTCGTTTCAATGAGCAGTTCTTC. Protein sequence: CSVEVRFNEQFF.

V is TRBV5-4 and J is TRBJ2-3, with D unresolved. The V and J ends lost 3 bases and 2 bases respectively, with 10 bases between them. Germline V gives CDR1 SGHNT, CDR2 YYREEE (reference sequence). The CDR3 is 14 residues long. The CDR3 bases are TGTGCCAGCAGCTCCCCAATCCACACAGATACGCAGTATTTT. Its translation: CASSSPIHTDTQYF.

The V gene is TRBV5-1, the J gene TRBJ2-1; 10 positions match TRBD2. The CDR3 spans 14 residues. The V gene end was trimmed by 7 bases and the J gene end by 5 bases; junction bases not matched to a gene: 6. The germline V gene has CDR1 SGHRS and CDR2 YFSETQ. The CDR3 loop is CASGSGGANNEQFF. DNA of the CDR3: TGCGCCAGCGGGAGCGGGGGGGCCAACAATGAGCAGTTCTTC.

The DNA for the CDR3 is TGTGCCAGCAGCGCCCGGGACAGGTTCTACAATGAGCAGTTCTTC. The encoded protein is CASSARDRFYNEQFF. The chain carries TRBV7-9 and TRBJ2-1; 8 bases are a match to TRBD1. J was trimmed by 3 bases and V by 5 bases; bases with no gene match: 6. The CDR3 has 15 residues. Germline assignment: CDR1 SEHNR and CDR2 FQNEAQ (reference sequence).

The V and J genes are TRBV27 and TRBJ2-1; TRBD2 agrees at 12 bases. This CDR3 is built from 15 residues. The V segment lost 3 bases and the J segment 7 bases; nucleotides outside the gene matches: 4. Per the germline V gene, CDR1 is MNHEY and CDR2 is SMNVEV (reference sequence). CDR3 bases: TGTGCCAGCAGTTTGACTAGCGGGAGTACGAATGAGCAGTTCTTC. It codes for CASSLTSGSTNEQFF.

Details on this clone: The junction and the germline gene differ at one end; a read error may be behind it. The V gene is TRBV7-7, the J gene TRBJ2-1, with 14 bases aligning to TRBD2. The CDR3 sequence is 15 residues long. Germline lookup yields CDR1 SSHAT and CDR2 FNYEAQ (reference sequence). The CDR3 DNA is TGTGCTAGCAGCTTCGGGACTAGCGGGAGCAATGAGCAGTTCTTC. It yields the protein CASSFGTSGSNEQFF.

This clone has a single count. The chain joins TRBV3-1 (or the pseudogene TRBV3-2) to TRBJ2-7, with D possibly being TRBD2 (6 bases). The CDR3 covers 12 residues. V was trimmed by 4 bases and J by 4 bases, leaving 8 bases between them. CDR1 and CDR2 (germline): LGHDT, YNNKEL (reference sequence). CDR3: CASSPAGYEQYF. CDR3 sequence (DNA): TGTGCCAGCAGCCCGGCGGGGTACGAGCAGTACTTC.

The genes are TRBV2 and TRBJ2-5, with D tentatively TRBD1 (6 bases). The length of the CDR3 is 13 residues. With 1 base removed from V and 14 bases from J, the gap between germline ends came to 17 bases. Germline CDR1 reads SNHLY; CDR2 reads FYNNEI. The CDR3 sequence: CASSEGVGARIYF. The CDR3 coding sequence is TGTGCCAGCAGTGAAGGTGTGGGGGCGCGTATCTACTTC. Supplemented by reference TRBV2 and TRBJ2-5, the full variable domain reads EPEVTQTPSHQVTQMGQEVILRCVPISNHLYFYWYRQILGQKVEFLVSFYNNEISEKSEIFDDQFSVERPDGSNFTLKIRSTKLEDSAMYFCASSEGVGARIYFGPGTRLLVL.

This chain joins TRBV28 and TRBJ1-5, with 7 bases aligning to TRBD1. Germline-derived CDR1 and CDR2 are MDHEN and SYDVKM. The J segment lost 7 bases and the V segment lost 5 bases, leaving 2 bases of the junction unmatched. The CDR3 has 12 residues. The CDR3 nucleotides are TGTGCCAGCAGTCAGGGGGGCCAGCCCCAGCATTTT. It encodes CASSQGGQPQHF.

V gene TRBV21-1 combines with J gene TRBJ1-1; the tabulated D call, TRBD1, remains unverified against the DNA. TRBV21-1 is tagged as a pseudogene. This CDR3 spans 14 amino acids. The chain's CDR3 is CASSKARKDTEAFF. The CDR3 DNA reads TGTGCCAGCAGCAAAGCCAGGAAAGACACTGAAGCTTTCTTT.

This clone was observed a handful of times. The chain's CDR3 is CASSSTGRNTDTQYF. For the CDR3, the DNA is TGCGCCAGCAGCTCAACAGGGAGGAACACAGATACGCAGTATTTT. The chain has TRBV5-1 and TRBJ2-3; either TRBD1 or TRBD2 may supply D (6 bases each). The germline V gene encodes CDR1 SGHRS and CDR2 YFSETQ. The CDR3 runs 15 residues. V lost 3 bases to trimming and J lost 2 bases, with 13 bases between them. The variable domain in full, with the rest retrieved from reference TRBV5-1 and TRBJ2-3, is KAGVTQTPRYLIKTRGQQVTLSCSPISGHRSVSWYQQTPGQGLQFLFEYFSETQRNKGNFPGRFSGRQFSNSRSEMNVSTLELGDSALYLCASSSTGRNTDTQYFGPGTRLTVL.

The genes are TRBV7-3 and TRBJ2-2, with unresolved D. The CDR3 spans 16 residues. Germline V gene sequence: CDR1 SGHTA, CDR2 FQGTGA. Trimming shortened V by 0 bases and J by 2 bases, and 10 bases separated the two germline ends. The CDR3 sequence is CASSLTGPKNTGELFF. CDR3 sequence (DNA): TGTGCCAGCAGCTTAACCGGACCCAAAAACACCGGGGAGCTGTTTTTT.

The chain carries TRBV10-3 and TRBJ2-1; tentative D call: TRBD2 (6 bases). The CDR3 loop spans 17 amino acids. In germline, CDR1 is ENHRY, CDR2 SYGVKD. Trimming removed 0 bases at V and 3 bases at J, with 15 bases between. This CDR3 reads CAISESGTPSLYNEQFF. The CDR3 DNA reads TGTGCCATCAGTGAGTCCGGGACTCCCTCTCTCTACAATGAGCAGTTCTTC.

The chain recombines TRBV30 with TRBJ1-3; TRBD1 might be the D (5 bases). Germline CDR1 GTSNPN, CDR2 SVGIG (reference sequence). With 1 base removed from V and 4 bases from J, the gap between germline ends came to 17 bases. The CDR3 is made up of 16 amino acids. The DNA for the CDR3 is TGTGCCTGGAGTGACGACGCACCCAGGGCAGGAAACACCATATATTTT. This translates into CAWSDDAPRAGNTIYF.

The chain has TRBV5-6 and TRBJ1-5; 7 nucleotides agree with TRBD1. Trimming cost V 4 bases and J 0 bases; bases outside gene matches: 4. CDR1 and CDR2 (germline): SGHDT, YYEEEE. The CDR3 runs 15 residues. The CDR3, as DNA: TGTGCCAGCAGCAGGGGACAGCTTAGCAATCAGCCCCAGCATTTT. It yields the protein CASSRGQLSNQPQHF.

The chain joins TRBV7-9 to TRBJ2-1; no definite D call. The CDR3 runs 12 residues. V was pared by 5 bases and J by 2 bases, with 4 bases between. CDR1 is SEHNR, CDR2 FQNEAQ, per germline (reference sequence). The CDR3 DNA reads as TGTGCCAGCAGCCCAACCTACAATGAGCAGTTCTTC. The encoded protein is CASSPTYNEQFF.

The gene calls are TRBV28 and TRBJ2-7; either TRBD1 or TRBD2 may fit D (7 bases each). V lost 6 bases to trimming and J lost 4 bases, with 16 bases between them. The CDR3 runs to 14 residues. The germline CDR1 and CDR2 sequences are MDHEN and SYDVKM. In DNA, the CDR3 is TGTGCCAGCAGGCGAGGGAGGGGGCCTTACGAGCAGTACTTC. This encodes CASRRGRGPYEQYF.

The chain carries TRBV3-1 (or the pseudogene TRBV3-2) and TRBJ1-3; D not certain. Trimming left V 1 base short and J 4 bases short, with 14 bases between. The CDR3 length is 16 residues. The germline V gene has CDR1 LGHDT and CDR2 YNNKEL (reference sequence). The CDR3 protein is CASSQVPKSAGNTIYF. The DNA for the CDR3 is TGTGCCAGCAGCCAAGTCCCTAAATCGGCCGGAAACACCATATATTTT.

J is TRBJ2-5 and V is TRBV3-1 (or the pseudogene TRBV3-2), with D uncertain. Germline CDR1 and CDR2: LGHDT and YNNKEL (reference sequence). Deletions cut 1 base from V and 2 bases from J, with 8 bases between. The CDR3 has 14 residues. The CDR3 DNA sequence: TGTGCCAGCAGCCAAGCGTCAGAACAAGAGACCCAGTACTTC. Its translation is CASSQASEQETQYF.

The CDR3 DNA reads TGTGCCAGCAGTGAAAGGACAGGGCTCCCAACTAATGAAAAACTGTTTTTT. Its protein product is CASSERTGLPTNEKLFF. The chain has TRBV25-1 and TRBJ1-4; 8 bases align to TRBD1. Per germline, CDR1 MGHDK and CDR2 SYGVNS. V dropped 2 bases and J dropped 0; count of bases not matched to a gene: 5. This CDR3 contains 17 residues.

V usage is TRBV10-2 and J usage is TRBJ2-5, with a tentative D call TRBD1 (7 bases). Germline lookup yields CDR1 WSHSY and CDR2 SAAADI. The CDR3 consists of 16 residues. Trimming removed 4 bases at V and 4 bases at J, with 19 bases between. CDR3: CASSVYGRGEGETQYF. The CDR3 DNA sequence: TGCGCCAGCAGTGTGTATGGCAGGGGGGAAGGAGAGACCCAGTACTTC.